This T cell receptor (beta chain) derives from a study of identical twins. Overall study findings and caveats: Twins shared out-of-frame alpha sequences with excess low generation probability. Fewer insertions characterized abundant cord blood beta clonotypes, whereas memory repertoires showed none.

TCRdb called the 5' RACE reads again in MiXCR, with one record for every CDR3 protein. The sample has 690,000 or so distinct CDR3 sequences; around 8.6% are singletons. Germline CDR1 is DFQATT and CDR2 is SNEGSKA (reference sequence). This CDR3 contains 15 residues. The V gene end was trimmed by 0 bases and the J gene end by 2 bases; junction bases not matched to a gene: 5. This clonotype was detected many times. Its target is unknown. The data also belong to a second study, concerning yellow fever vaccine responses in identical twins. That report notes: Reportedly, the response of twins' T cells to the vaccine seemed partly convergent, partly personalized.

The rearrangement joins TRBV20-1 to TRBJ2-3; 7 positions agree with TRBD2. The clonotype comes from a woman between 18 and 29 years old in good health. Specimen: PBMCs. CDR3 nucleotide sequence: TGCAGTGCTAGAGATTGGGGGGGGAACACAGATACGCAGTATTTT. Translation: CSARDWGGNTDTQYF.